This entry concerns a single T cell receptor (beta chain). The antigen remains undetermined. The data derive from a study of T cell repertoires in cytomegalovirus infection. The CDR3 extends over 15 amino acids. CDR1 SEHNR and CDR2 FQNEAQ come from the germline V gene (reference sequence). Germline trimming cut 3 bases from V and 6 bases from J; bases unmatched to any gene: 9. MiXCR, applied by TCRdb to the reads, yields one record per CDR3 protein. The sample lists fewer than 850,000 distinct CDR3 sequences, almost 30% occurring once. The genes are TRBV7-9 and TRBJ1-2, with TRBD1 identical over 8 bases. This sequence was found in a human donor in good health (CMV status not recorded). Some clones in this sample may be carry-over from other donors' samples. The sequenced sample was cultured CD8+ T cells from PBMCs, obtained from culture after CMV antigen stimulation. The CDR3: CASSFDSRGQDGYTF. CDR3 DNA: TGTGCCAGCAGCTTTGATTCCAGGGGGCAAGATGGCTACACCTTC.